The next 5 T cell receptor beta chains were all read from a single sample in a study of cytomegalovirus exposure and HLA in healthy donors. A multiplex PCR was run with 60 Vbeta primers and 13 Jbeta primers. Clones were sequenced by immunoSEQ multiplex PCR, and TCRdb holds only the in-frame ones, with some missing. The table includes more than 150,000 clones, around three quarters detected once. What was sequenced was PBMCs. The receptors derive from a woman aged 30 to 39 in good health and CMV-seropositive.

This chain joins TRBV6-5 and TRBJ1-2, with TRBD1 matching over 11 bases. J lost 4 bases, V lost 0 bases, and 4 bases had no gene match. Germline V lookup: CDR1 MNHEY, CDR2 SVGAGI. This CDR3 comprises 16 residues. The CDR3 DNA reads as TGTGCCAGCAGTTACTCTGGACAGGGGGCTCGCTATGGCTACACCTTC. Translation: CASSYSGQGARYGYTF.

The chain combines TRBV21-1 with TRBJ2-1; the table's D call TRBD2 went unverified against the DNA. TRBV21-1 is recorded as a pseudogene. This CDR3 is 21 amino acids long. The DNA for the CDR3 is TGTGCCAGCAGCAGTGCTAGCGGGGGTTGGCTCCCCTGGCTCTCCTACAATGAGCAGTTCTTC. Translating it yields CASSSASGGWLPWLSYNEQFF.

This rearrangement joins TRBV21-1 to TRBJ1-4; the D call in the table, TRBD1, was not verified against the DNA. TRBV21-1 is termed a pseudogene. The CDR3 totals 16 residues. The DNA for the CDR3 is TGTGCCACCACGCAAGACAGGGGGCCCGGCCTAGCGAAACTGTTTTTT. Residues: CATTQDRGPGLAKLFF.

The chain carries TRBV9 and TRBJ2-3, with 12 nucleotides matching TRBD1. In germline, CDR1 is SGDLS, CDR2 YYNGEE. The V segment lost 1 base and the J segment 3 bases; nucleotides outside the gene matches: 6. The length of the CDR3 is 17 residues. The CDR3: CASSVFQGQGATDTQYF. Here the CDR3 DNA reads TGTGCCAGCAGCGTATTTCAGGGACAGGGGGCTACAGATACGCAGTATTTT.

The genes are TRBV28 and TRBJ2-7, with 11 positions matching TRBD2. Germline CDR1 reads MDHEN; CDR2 reads SYDVKM. The V and J ends lost 5 bases and 1 base, in that order; junction bases with no gene match: 4. The CDR3 extends over 15 amino acids. In DNA form, the CDR3 reads TGTGCCAGCAGTCCGGGGACTAGCGGTTCCTACGAGCAGTACTTC. This gives the protein CASSPGTSGSYEQYF.